This T cell receptor (beta chain) originates from a study of cytotoxic CD8 clonotypes in ibrutinib-treated CLL. Study background: Partial response was seen in around 24 patients and complete response in 2; after median approximately 68 months, about 14 stayed remitted, around 12 progressed. Productive templates averaged about 250,000 per sample, and productive rearrangements around 92,000.

Sequencing used immunoSEQ multiplex PCR; TCRdb keeps in-frame clones, though not all of them. The data show approximately 160,000 clones, about 88% seen once. The V end was cut by 4 bases, the J end by 2 bases, with 15 bases between. The CDR3 runs to 15 residues. Germline V gene lookup returns CDR1 SGHNT and CDR2 YYREEE (reference sequence). This clonotype was sampled from a human donor with chronic lymphocytic leukemia. The specimen was PBMCs, collected at disease progression, from a patient treated with ibrutinib. This chain joins TRBV5-4 and TRBJ2-5; D call uncertain. The CDR3 reads CASSPFIQKQETQYF. CDR3 bases: TGTGCCAGCAGCCCGTTTATTCAGAAACAAGAGACCCAGTACTTC.